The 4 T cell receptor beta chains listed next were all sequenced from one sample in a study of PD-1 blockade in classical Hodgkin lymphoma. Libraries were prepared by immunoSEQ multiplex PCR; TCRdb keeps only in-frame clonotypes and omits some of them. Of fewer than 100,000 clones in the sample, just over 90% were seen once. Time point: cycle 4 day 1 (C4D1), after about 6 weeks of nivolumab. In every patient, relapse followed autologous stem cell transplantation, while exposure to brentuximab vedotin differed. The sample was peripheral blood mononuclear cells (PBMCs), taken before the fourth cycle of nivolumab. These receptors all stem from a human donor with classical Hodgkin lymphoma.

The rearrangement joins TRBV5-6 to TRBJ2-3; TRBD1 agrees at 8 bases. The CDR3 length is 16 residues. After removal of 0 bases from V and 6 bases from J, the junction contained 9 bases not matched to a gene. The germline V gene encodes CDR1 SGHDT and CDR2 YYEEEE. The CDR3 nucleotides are TGTGCCAGCAGCTTGGCAGGCAGGGGGCTTGGGGATACGCAGTATTTT. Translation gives CASSLAGRGLGDTQYF.

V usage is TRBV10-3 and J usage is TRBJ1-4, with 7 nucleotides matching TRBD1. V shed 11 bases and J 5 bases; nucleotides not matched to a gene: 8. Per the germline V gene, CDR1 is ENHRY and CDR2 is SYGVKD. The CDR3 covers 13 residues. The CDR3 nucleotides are TGTGCCGCGTGGGACAGAGTAAATGAAAAACTGTTTTTT. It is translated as CAAWDRVNEKLFF.

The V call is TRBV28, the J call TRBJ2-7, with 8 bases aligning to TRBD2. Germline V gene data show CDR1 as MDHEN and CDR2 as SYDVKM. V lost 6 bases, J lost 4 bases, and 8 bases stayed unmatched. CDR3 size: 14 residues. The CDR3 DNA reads TGTGCCAGCAGCCCCGGGGGGGCGAAATACGAGCAGTACTTC. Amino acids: CASSPGGAKYEQYF.

CDR3 sequence reads: CASSLGGAGSNTEAFF. CDR3 nucleotide sequence: TGTGCCAGCAGCCTAGGGGGGGCAGGGAGTAACACTGAAGCTTTCTTT. The V call is TRBV11-1, the J call TRBJ1-1; D possibly corresponds to TRBD1 (6 bases). The V gene's germline CDR1 is SGHAT and CDR2 FQDESV (reference sequence). The CDR3 has 16 residues. The V and J ends lost 5 bases and 2 bases respectively, with 18 bases between them.